Listed here are 6 T cell receptor beta chains from one sample, sequenced in a study of T-cell reconstitution after alpha-beta-depleted transplantation in children. As it was prepared, the TCRbeta library received unique molecular identifiers. TCRdb ran MiXCR on the PCR reads and lists one entry per CDR3 protein. The data hold 700,000 to 950,000 distinct CDR3 sequences, with approximately 15% observed a single time. Sequencing was performed on PBMCs, mostly from graft donor cells, taken 360 days after TCRalphabeta/CD19-depleted stem cell transplant. The receptors originated from a male patient younger than 18 who had a stem cell transplant for acute lymphoblastic leukemia, so the T cells may come from the graft donor.

This clonotype was detected only a few times. This chain connects TRBV27 to TRBJ2-1; D ambiguous. Trimming took off 3 bases at V and 6 bases at J, with 9 bases between the two ends. From germline, CDR1 is MNHEY and CDR2 SMNVEV (reference sequence). The CDR3 runs to 13 residues. CDR3: CASSLFLPNEQFF. The DNA for the CDR3 is TGTGCCAGCAGTTTGTTCCTCCCCAATGAGCAGTTCTTC.

This clonotype was seen a handful of times. The chain joins TRBV7-6 to TRBJ2-3; D perhaps matches TRBD2 (5 bases). Trimming pared 0 bases from V and 2 bases from J, leaving 12 bases between. This CDR3 has 16 residues. The germline CDR1 and CDR2 sequences are SGHVS and FNYEAQ. The CDR3 spells CASSLARGAVTDTQYF. The CDR3 DNA reads as TGTGCCAGCAGCTTAGCCCGAGGAGCGGTCACAGATACGCAGTATTTT.

V and J are TRBV12-3 or TRBV12-4 and TRBJ1-6; 11 nucleotides match TRBD1. J gave up 10 bases and V 4 bases, and 6 bases lay outside the gene matches. CDR3 length: 15 residues. The CDR3 sequence: CASSSDRGRGSPLHF. The CDR3 bases are TGTGCCAGCAGTTCGGACAGGGGGCGCGGATCACCCCTCCACTTT.

The chain employs TRBV15 and TRBJ2-7; D is tentatively TRBD1 or TRBD2 (5 bases each). The V and J ends lost 7 bases and 4 bases respectively, with 17 bases between them. Germline-derived CDR1 and CDR2 are LNHNV and YYDKDF (reference sequence). The CDR3 consists of 14 residues. The CDR3 region is CATNSAPGPYEQYF. The CDR3 bases are TGTGCCACCAACTCAGCCCCGGGACCATACGAGCAGTACTTC.

This clonotype was counted a few times. The chain carries TRBV7-3 and TRBJ2-7; D call uncertain. The CDR3 contains 15 residues. V dropped 1 base and J dropped 4 bases, with 14 bases sitting between them. Germline CDR1 SGHTA, CDR2 FQGTGA. DNA for the CDR3: TGTGCCAGCAGCTTAAGCCCCGCGTTGGGGTACGAGCAGTACTTC. Amino acid sequence: CASSLSPALGYEQYF.

J is TRBJ2-1 and V is TRBV20-1, with a tentative D call TRBD2 (5 bases). The CDR3 has 14 amino acids. From germline, CDR1 is DFQATT and CDR2 SNEGSKA (reference sequence). The V gene lost 2 bases and the J gene lost 9 bases, with 17 bases spanning the gap. CDR3 DNA sequence: TGCAGTGCTAGACCGTTTACTAGGAGAAGTGAGCAGTTCTTC. Residues: CSARPFTRRSEQFF.